The T cell receptor beta chain described here comes from a study of blood T cell repertoires in COVID-19. As to this clone: Other nucleotide sequences in the sample specify the same CDR3.

Sequencing was performed with immunoSEQ multiplex PCR; in TCRdb, only in-frame clones are kept and a portion is missing. This sample carries around 94,000 clones, less than 90% of them seen once, and the ten largest clones take approximately 1.6%. The CDR3 consists of 15 residues. J was trimmed by 6 bases and V by 5 bases; bases with no gene match: 4. Per the germline V gene, CDR1 is MNHEY and CDR2 is SMNVEV (reference sequence). The V call is TRBV27, the J call TRBJ2-1; TRBD2 agrees at 13 bases. The TCR was taken from an elderly man with acute or convalescent COVID-19. The sequencing input was peripheral blood. The CDR3 bases are TGTGCCAGCAGTCCTCGACTAGCGGGAGGCAATGAGCAGTTCTTC. Amino acid sequence: CASSPRLAGGNEQFF.